This T cell receptor (beta chain) is drawn from a study of shared clonotypes between healthy human individuals. The V gene lost 10 bases and the J gene lost 2 bases, with 17 bases spanning the gap. CDR1 is MDHEN, CDR2 SYDVKM, per germline. There are 14 residues in the CDR3. Sequencing used immunoSEQ multiplex PCR; TCRdb keeps in-frame clones, though not all of them. The data contain 600,000 to 750,000 clones, roughly 87% of them singletons. This chain uses TRBV28 with TRBJ2-5; D perhaps matches TRBD2 (6 bases). What was sequenced was memory CD8+ T cells from PBMCs. The subset here: CD45RO+ cells pooled with CCR7-negative TemRA cells. The sequence came from a man between 18 and 35 years old in good health. Some clones in this sample may be carry-over from other donors' samples. The CDR3 nucleotides are TGTGCCACTCTGGAGGGACGGATGCAAGAGACCCAGTACTTC. Translated: CATLEGRMQETQYF.